This TCR beta chain was found in a study of blood T cells in healthy people across ages. The second PCR ran roughly 6 to 11 cycles with a sample-barcoded 5' primer and J-beta primers. Every cDNA was tagged by a template-switch adaptor with 12 random nucleotides. TCRdb re-called the 5' RACE reads through MiXCR, storing one row per CDR3 protein. The sample consists of 1.5 million to 2 million distinct CDR3 sequences, approximately 40% of them appearing once. Study results and caveats: Observed TCR beta diversity per million T cells went down as age went up. This fall followed a roughly linear course with age. Among long-lived donors, naive CD4+ cells were more numerous and diversity higher than in aged donors.

With respect to this clonotype: The antigen remains undetermined.

The sequenced material came from blood. The clonotype was recovered from a human donor in good health.

CDR3 loop: CASSPPLPDTQYF. The CDR3 DNA reads as TGTGCCAGCTCACCACCCCTCCCAGATACGCAGTATTTT. The chain is built from TRBV18 and TRBJ2-3; D is ambiguous. V was trimmed by 0 bases and J by 4 bases, leaving 5 bases between them. Germline lookup yields CDR1 KGHSH and CDR2 LQKENI. The CDR3 sequence is 13 residues long.